This T cell receptor (beta chain) was sequenced in a study of shared T cell receptors in the human thymus. Assay used: immunoSEQ multiplex PCR; TCRdb lists only in-frame clones, some missing. The sample includes hundreds of thousands of clones, roughly 90% of them seen just once. This CDR3 spans 15 amino acids. Germline V gene data show CDR1 as SGHTA and CDR2 as FQGNSA. Trimming took 5 bases from V and 3 from J, leaving 16 bases between them. The same sample was also used in a study of human thymus T cells. That report notes: The source of the thymus tissue was resections taken during corrective heart surgery. Related research examined unrelated individuals and reported that their thymic repertoires overlapped highly.

The rearrangement joins TRBV7-2 to TRBJ2-5; unclear D gene. The specimen was thymocytes. This TCR was sampled from a boy in the first two years of life with a congenital heart defect. As DNA, the CDR3 is TGTGCCAGCAGCCCCTTCGGGTGGCAGAAAGAGACCCAGTACTTC. Translated, it gives CASSPFGWQKETQYF.